The 26 T cell receptor beta chains reported below all come from one sample, sequenced in a study of chronic HIV infection and antiretroviral therapy. MiXCR was run by TCRdb on the 5' RACE reads, yielding one entry per CDR3 protein. The sample records 45,000 to 55,000 distinct CDR3 sequences, about 20% being singletons. Sequencing was performed on peripheral blood. Receptors were obtained from an adult who had HIV and had not received antiretroviral therapy, or was an uninfected healthy control (not recorded which).

This chain connects TRBV28 to TRBJ2-3; the D gene is possibly TRBD1 (6 bases). Between the trimmed V and J ends, which lost 8 bases and 0 bases, there was a span of 9 bases. This CDR3 has 13 amino acids. Germline assignment: CDR1 MDHEN and CDR2 SYDVKM. CDR3 sequence reads: CASLDRSTDTQYF. CDR3 nucleotides: TGTGCCAGCTTGGACAGAAGCACAGATACGCAGTATTTT.

The chain recombines TRBV27 with TRBJ2-7; no reliable D call. The CDR3 is 12 residues long. Germline loops: CDR1 MNHEY, CDR2 SMNVEV (reference sequence). Trimming took 5 bases from V and 2 from J, leaving 7 bases between them. CDR3 in DNA: TGTGCCAGCAGTCCGGGCCCCTACGAGCAGTACTTC. This translates into CASSPGPYEQYF.

The J gene is TRBJ2-7, the V gene TRBV25-1; 11 positions match TRBD2. Germline V gene lookup returns CDR1 MGHDK and CDR2 SYGVNS. V lost 3 bases to trimming and J lost 2 bases; unmatched junction nucleotides: 9. CDR3 length equals 17 residues. The CDR3 region has the DNA TGTGCCAGCAGTGATCACGCGGGACTAGCGGATACCTACGAGCAGTACTTC. Protein: CASSDHAGLADTYEQYF.

There are many counts of this clonotype. The chain carries TRBV18 and TRBJ1-5, with D possibly TRBD1 on 5 matching bases. Germline V gives CDR1 KGHSH, CDR2 LQKENI. V dropped 3 bases and J dropped 9 bases, with 12 bases sitting between them. This CDR3 has 13 amino acids. CDR3 nucleotide sequence: TGTGCCAGCTCACCCGCCAGGGAGTGGCCCCAGCATTTT. Protein sequence: CASSPAREWPQHF.

The genes are TRBV6-5 and TRBJ2-7; 10 positions match TRBD1. Looked up from germline, CDR1 is MNHEY and CDR2 is SVGAGI. CDR3 length: 13 amino acids. The ends lost 6 bases at V and 2 bases at J; junction bases unmatched: 1. CDR3 DNA sequence: TGTGCCAGCAGGGGGACAGGGGCCTACGAGCAGTACTTC. Translated, it gives CASRGTGAYEQYF.

The rearrangement joins TRBV28 to TRBJ2-4; 9 bases are a match to TRBD1. V shed 0 bases and J 6 bases; nucleotides not matched to a gene: 3. Germline V CDR1 and CDR2: MDHEN, SYDVKM. This CDR3 region has 15 residues. The CDR3 reads CASSLWGTGLNIQYF. CDR3 DNA sequence: TGTGCCAGCAGTTTATGGGGGACAGGGTTAAACATTCAGTACTTC. The variable domain in full, with the rest retrieved from reference TRBV28 and TRBJ2-4, is DVKVTQSSRYLVKRTGEKVFLECVQDMDHENMFWYRQDPGLGLRLIYFSYDVKMKEKGDIPEGYSVSREKKERFSLILESASTNQTSMYLCASSLWGTGLNIQYFGAGTRLSVL.

This clonotype was counted between two and nine times. The chain is built from TRBV28 and TRBJ1-6; D uncertain. Trimming took off 5 bases at V and 9 bases at J, with 14 bases between the two ends. Per germline, CDR1 MDHEN and CDR2 SYDVKM. This CDR3 comprises 14 residues. CDR3 loop: CASSGVLRGSPLHF. CDR3 DNA: TGTGCCAGCAGTGGGGTTCTACGGGGTTCACCCCTCCACTTT. Together with reference TRBV28 and TRBJ1-6, the CDR3 gives the full variable domain: DVKVTQSSRYLVKRTGEKVFLECVQDMDHENMFWYRQDPGLGLRLIYFSYDVKMKEKGDIPEGYSVSREKKERFSLILESASTNQTSMYLCASSGVLRGSPLHFGNGTRLTVT.

The chain has TRBV28 and TRBJ2-7; D perhaps matches TRBD1 (6 bases). V gave up 2 bases and J gave up 3 bases, with 11 bases separating them. The CDR3 totals 14 residues. CDR1 and CDR2 from the germline V gene are MDHEN and SYDVKM. CDR3 loop: CASSLPGQIYEQYF. CDR3 nucleotide sequence: TGTGCCAGCAGTTTACCCGGACAGATCTACGAGCAGTACTTC.

V is TRBV10-3 and J is TRBJ2-1; D call uncertain. The germline CDR1 and CDR2 sequences are ENHRY and SYGVKD. This CDR3 comprises 13 residues. The V gene lost 2 bases and the J gene lost 7 bases, with 9 bases spanning the gap. The CDR3 nucleotides read TGTGCCATCAGTGAGGTACCAGAAAATGAGCAGTTCTTC. This encodes CAISEVPENEQFF.

V usage is TRBV28 and J usage is TRBJ1-5; 7 positions agree with TRBD1. Losses at the gene ends were 3 bases for V and 0 bases for J; bases not matched to a gene: 11. The CDR3 spans 18 residues. Looked up from germline, CDR1 is MDHEN and CDR2 is SYDVKM. CDR3: CASSFSQGGVISNQPQHF. CDR3 bases: TGTGCCAGCAGTTTCTCTCAGGGGGGGGTTATTAGCAATCAGCCCCAGCATTTT.

Only a few counts were recorded for this clonotype. The gene calls are TRBV5-1 and TRBJ1-2; 9 bases match TRBD1. Germline V lookup: CDR1 SGHRS, CDR2 YFSETQ. CDR3 length: 16 amino acids. V was clipped by 4 bases and J by 4 bases; unmatched bases: 11. The CDR3 spells CASSGGQGRRGYGYTF. CDR3 coding DNA: TGCGCCAGCAGCGGGGGACAGGGCCGGAGGGGCTATGGCTACACCTTC.

Comment on this clonotype: An end of the junction does not agree with germline; a read error may underlie this. The chain combines TRBV7-7 with TRBJ2-5, with 7 bases lining up with TRBD1. CDR1 and CDR2 from the germline V gene are SSHAT and FNYEAQ (reference sequence). The CDR3 length is 14 residues. CDR3 in amino acids: CASSRTGRQETQYF. The CDR3 bases are TGTGCTAGCAGCCGGACAGGCCGCCAAGAGACCCAGTACTTC.

This clonotype showed up just a few times. This rearrangement joins TRBV20-1 to TRBJ1-2; D is unresolved. The CDR3 loop spans 19 amino acids. CDR1 is DFQATT, CDR2 SNEGSKA, per germline (reference sequence). Trimming shortened V by 0 bases and J by 2 bases, and 25 bases separated the two germline ends. The CDR3 nucleotides are TGCAGTGCTAGAGACCCACCCCTCGGGCAGTGGGCCTCAAACTATGGCTACACCTTC. It translates to CSARDPPLGQWASNYGYTF.

This clonotype was observed a few times. The chain recombines TRBV7-9 with TRBJ2-1; 13 bases are a match to TRBD2. Trimming at V came to 2 bases and at J to 7 bases, leaving 14 bases not matched to a gene. The germline CDR1 and CDR2 sequences are SEHNR and FQNEAQ (reference sequence). The CDR3 contains 19 residues. The CDR3 nucleotides are TGTGCCAGCAGCTTAAAACGAGGCCTACTAGCGGGAGGGAAGAATGAGCAGTTCTTC. Translated: CASSLKRGLLAGGKNEQFF.

This clonotype was seen repeatedly, ten times or more. The rearrangement links TRBV27 to TRBJ2-3; 13 bases fit TRBD2. This CDR3 spans 14 amino acids. The germline CDR1 and CDR2 sequences are MNHEY and SMNVEV (reference sequence). The V gene end was trimmed by 5 bases and the J gene end by 12 bases; junction bases not matched to a gene: 8. The CDR3 region has the DNA TGTGCCAGCAGTACACAAGGGACTAGCGGGATCCAGTATTTT. Its protein product is CASSTQGTSGIQYF.

This chain uses TRBV20-1 with TRBJ1-4; 7 bases line up with TRBD1. This CDR3 is built from 15 residues. The junction had 15 bases not matched to a gene; V was cut back by 6 bases and J by 8 bases. Germline V gene data show CDR1 as DFQATT and CDR2 as SNEGSKA (reference sequence). DNA of the CDR3: TGCAGTGCGCGCCCGGGACAGTCTAGGGGGGAAAAACTGTTTTTT. Encoded protein: CSARPGQSRGEKLFF.

The J gene is TRBJ2-1, the V gene TRBV29-1, with D uncertain. The CDR3 has 13 amino acids. The germline V and J ends were trimmed by 6 bases and 0 bases, with 9 bases remaining between them. Germline values: CDR1 SQVTM, CDR2 ANQGSEA. In nucleotides, the CDR3 is TGCAGCGTCGGACGGAGCTCCTACAATGAGCAGTTCTTC. It is translated as CSVGRSSYNEQFF.

In its sample, this clonotype ranks as medium-sized. The chain links TRBV9 to TRBJ2-1; a weak D match, TRBD2 (5 bases). From germline, CDR1 is SGDLS and CDR2 YYNGEE. The CDR3 has 13 amino acids. V lost 0 bases to trimming and J lost 9 bases, with 10 bases between them. DNA for the CDR3: TGTGCCAGCAGCGTAGTACTTGGAGGTGAGCAGTTCTTC. It translates to CASSVVLGGEQFF. Complete variable domain (other parts from reference TRBV9 and TRBJ2-1): DSGVTQTPKHLITATGQRVTLRCSPRSGDLSVYWYQQSLDQGLQFLIQYYNGEERAKGNILERFSAQQFPDLHSELNLSSLELGDSALYFCASSVVLGGEQFFGPGTRLTVL.

The count of this clonotype is one. The chain couples TRBV4-1 to TRBJ2-1; 10 bases agree with TRBD2. CDR3 length: 16 residues. Losses at the gene ends were 1 base for V and 5 bases for J; bases not matched to a gene: 5. CDR1 is MGHRA, CDR2 YSYEKL, per germline. The CDR3 region is CASSQVLSGRHNEQFF. The DNA of the CDR3 is TGCGCCAGCAGCCAAGTACTTAGCGGGAGGCACAATGAGCAGTTCTTC.

This clonotype has just a few counts. This sequence joins TRBV28 and TRBJ2-6; the D gene is possibly TRBD2 (5 bases). The CDR3 contains 16 residues. Germline CDR1 and CDR2: MDHEN and SYDVKM. Trimming left V 6 bases short and J 2 bases short, with 14 bases between. CDR3 residues: CASRQGGLAGANVLTF. CDR3 in DNA: TGTGCCAGCAGGCAAGGAGGTTTGGCTGGGGCCAACGTCCTGACTTTC. The full variable domain, with the rest looked up from reference TRBV28 and TRBJ2-6, is DVKVTQSSRYLVKRTGEKVFLECVQDMDHENMFWYRQDPGLGLRLIYFSYDVKMKEKGDIPEGYSVSREKKERFSLILESASTNQTSMYLCASRQGGLAGANVLTFGAGSRLTVL.

V usage is TRBV27 and J usage is TRBJ2-2, with TRBD1 matching 7 bases. The germline gives CDR1 MNHEY, CDR2 SMNVEV (reference sequence). The J segment lost 0 bases and the V segment lost 5 bases, leaving 6 bases of the junction unmatched. The CDR3 covers 16 residues. CDR3 sequence: CASSASGTANTGELFF. The CDR3 DNA is TGTGCCAGCAGTGCATCTGGGACAGCGAACACCGGGGAGCTGTTTTTT.

The chain has TRBV28 and TRBJ2-7; TRBD1 aligns across 7 bases. Germline V gene sequence: CDR1 MDHEN, CDR2 SYDVKM. Trimming cost V 8 bases and J 2 bases; bases outside gene matches: 3. This CDR3 has 12 amino acids. In DNA, the CDR3 is TGTGCCAGCGGGGACAGTGCCTACGAGCAGTACTTC. Amino acid sequence: CASGDSAYEQYF.

This rearrangement joins TRBV27 to TRBJ1-6, with D unresolved. CDR1 is MNHEY and CDR2 is SMNVEV in the germline V gene (reference sequence). V gave up 2 bases and J gave up 0 bases, with 8 bases separating them. This CDR3 region has 16 residues. CDR3 sequence reads: CASSLQQSSYNSPLHF. In DNA, the CDR3 is TGTGCCAGCAGTTTACAACAGAGCTCCTATAATTCACCCCTCCACTTT.

The V gene is TRBV20-1, the J gene TRBJ2-1, with D perhaps matching TRBD1 (7 bases). Trimming cost V 0 bases and J 15 bases, with 12 bases left between them. Germline-derived CDR1 and CDR2 are DFQATT and SNEGSKA (reference sequence). The CDR3 totals 11 residues. In DNA, the CDR3 is TGCAGTGCTAGAGATAACCAGGGGGGGTTCTTC. It yields the protein CSARDNQGGFF.

CDR3 sequence: CASSTGGPDTQYF. The CDR3 bases are TGTGCCAGCAGTACCGGCGGGCCAGATACGCAGTATTTT. J is TRBJ2-3 and V is TRBV6-4, with D tentatively TRBD2 (5 bases). Trimming took off 5 bases at V and 4 bases at J, with 10 bases between the two ends. The CDR3 totals 13 residues. The germline CDR1 and CDR2 sequences are MRHNA and SNTAGT.

The sample holds a few counts of this clonotype. V is TRBV27 and J is TRBJ2-7; 9 bases match TRBD2. Germline CDR1 is MNHEY and CDR2 is SMNVEV (reference sequence). The V segment lost 3 bases and the J segment 2 bases; nucleotides outside the gene matches: 2. The CDR3 is 14 residues long. DNA of the CDR3: TGTGCCAGCAGTTTTAGCGGGAGCCCCTACGAGCAGTACTTC. Amino acids: CASSFSGSPYEQYF.